The rows below give T cell receptor beta chains drawn from one sample of a study of T cells in Graves' hyperthyroidism and ophthalmopathy. Using its own MiXCR run on the multiplex PCR reads, TCRdb lists one record per CDR3 protein. The table has roughly 280,000 distinct CDR3 sequences, about 18% seen once; the top ten hold about 50%. Material: blood. All receptors derive from a woman aged 55-70 years with Graves' ophthalmopathy. The CDR3 runs from the conserved cysteine through the conserved F or W.

v_call	j_call	cdr3_aa
TRBV15	TRBJ2-7	CATSSIPPHLAHEQYF
TRBV7-3	TRBJ2-7	CASSLPAGAYEQYF
TRBV7-9	TRBJ2-5	CASSSGSGVSETQYF
TRBV12-3/TRBV12-4	TRBJ2-7	CASSQFAYEQYF
TRBV29-1	TRBJ2-1	CSARDRVRDEQFF
TRBV5-1	TRBJ2-3	CASSLSPGSNTQYF
TRBV3-1	TRBJ1-2	CASSQEGVHRYGYTF
TRBV5-1	TRBJ2-2	CASRVLSDTGELFF
TRBV7-2	TRBJ2-2	CASSRGTSGSWTGELFF
TRBV9	TRBJ2-5	CASSVDETQYF
TRBV11-3	TRBJ2-5	CASSLRDGRQETQYF